This is a list of T cell receptor beta chains from one sample in a study of blood T cell repertoires in COVID-19. Profiling relied on immunoSEQ multiplex PCR, and the TCRdb table lists in-frame clones only, not all of them. The profile shows around 110,000 clones, less than 90% of them singletons. The sequencing sample was made of peripheral blood. The receptors stem from a human donor in a cohort sampled during active COVID-19. The CDR3 runs from the conserved cysteine through the conserved F or W. The order of the fields is V gene, clone size, J gene, D gene, CDR3 DNA, CDR3 protein. The D gene is left open where the match is weak. The size entry is marked missing in some rows and otherwise reads once, few, many or a size class.

V gene: TRBV2
clone size: .
J gene: TRBJ2-6
D gene: .
CDR3 DNA: TGTGCCAGCAGTGCTCTAACCTCTGGGGCCAACGTCCTGACTTTC
CDR3 protein: CASSALTSGANVLTF

V gene: TRBV12-3/TRBV12-4
clone size: .
J gene: TRBJ1-2
D gene: TRBD1
CDR3 DNA: TGTGCCAGCAGGCCCACAGGGGGTGGCTACACCTTC
CDR3 protein: CASRPTGGGYTF

V gene: TRBV3-1/TRBV3-2
clone size: .
J gene: TRBJ2-5
D gene: .
CDR3 DNA: TGTGCCAGCAAGAAGGCGGGCCGGACGGTCCAAGAGACCCAGTACTTC
CDR3 protein: CASKKAGRTVQETQYF

V gene: TRBV28
clone size: few
J gene: TRBJ2-2
D gene: .
CDR3 DNA: TGTGCCAGCAGTCCCCAGGGTGTCGGGGGGCCTACTACCGGGGAGCTGTTTTTT
CDR3 protein: CASSPQGVGGPTTGELFF

V gene: TRBV7-8
clone size: .
J gene: TRBJ2-4
D gene: .
CDR3 DNA: TGTGCCAGCAGCCTGTCGGGACAAAGAAACATTCAGTACTTC
CDR3 protein: CASSLSGQRNIQYF

V gene: TRBV5-1
clone size: .
J gene: TRBJ2-3
D gene: TRBD2
CDR3 DNA: TGCGCCAGCAGCTTGGGCGGGAGTGTAGATACGCAGTATTTT
CDR3 protein: CASSLGGSVDTQYF

V gene: TRBV12-5
clone size: .
J gene: TRBJ1-5
D gene: .
CDR3 DNA: TGTGCTAGTGGGTGGGGGGATCAGCCCCAGCATTTT
CDR3 protein: CASGWGDQPQHF

V gene: TRBV30
clone size: .
J gene: TRBJ2-7
D gene: TRBD2
CDR3 DNA: TGTGCCTGGAGTGGACTAGCGGGGTACGAGCAGTACTTC
CDR3 protein: CAWSGLAGYEQYF

V gene: TRBV18
clone size: .
J gene: TRBJ2-7
D gene: .
CDR3 DNA: TGTGCCAGCTCACCCGCGGGAACAATCTCCTACGAGCAGTACTTC
CDR3 protein: CASSPAGTISYEQYF

V gene: TRBV7-9
clone size: .
J gene: TRBJ2-1
D gene: TRBD2
CDR3 DNA: TGTGCCAGCAGCCCCCAGACTAGCGGGGGGGCGAATGAGCAGTTCTTC
CDR3 protein: CASSPQTSGGANEQFF

V gene: TRBV27
clone size: .
J gene: TRBJ2-5
D gene: .
CDR3 DNA: TGTGCCAGCAGTTTGGGCCCTCCGGAGACCCAGTACTTC
CDR3 protein: CASSLGPPETQYF

V gene: TRBV5-4
clone size: .
J gene: TRBJ2-1
D gene: TRBD2
CDR3 DNA: TGTGCCAGCAGCCTAGCGGGAGGGAGCTCCTACAATGAGCAGTTCTTC
CDR3 protein: CASSLAGGSSYNEQFF

V gene: TRBV5-1
clone size: .
J gene: TRBJ2-1
D gene: TRBD2
CDR3 DNA: TGCGCCAGCAGCCGACTAGCGGGGCCAAACAATGAGCAGTTCTTC
CDR3 protein: CASSRLAGPNNEQFF

V gene: TRBV4-1
clone size: .
J gene: TRBJ2-5
D gene: TRBD1
CDR3 DNA: TGCGCCAGCAGCCGAATGACAGGGCTGGAGACCCAGTACTTC
CDR3 protein: CASSRMTGLETQYF

V gene: TRBV9
clone size: .
J gene: TRBJ2-3
D gene: .
CDR3 DNA: TGTGCCAGCAGCTTAACTAGCACAGATACGCAGTATTTT
CDR3 protein: CASSLTSTDTQYF

V gene: TRBV3-1/TRBV3-2
clone size: once
J gene: TRBJ2-3
D gene: TRBD2
CDR3 DNA: TGTGCCAGCAGCCAGTGGGAGGGTAGAACACAGCAGTATTTT
CDR3 protein: CASSQWEGRTQQYF

V gene: TRBV6-2/TRBV6-3
clone size: .
J gene: TRBJ2-3
D gene: .
CDR3 DNA: TGTGCCAGCAGCCTCCCCTCAGATACGCAGTATTTT
CDR3 protein: CASSLPSDTQYF

V gene: TRBV7-6
clone size: .
J gene: TRBJ2-3
D gene: TRBD2
CDR3 DNA: TGTGCCAGCAGCTTAGGGGCGGGAGGCGGGGACACGCAGTATTTT
CDR3 protein: CASSLGAGGGDTQYF

V gene: TRBV6-5
clone size: .
J gene: TRBJ2-2
D gene: .
CDR3 DNA: TGTGCCAGCAGGGACTTTTGGAACACCGGGGAGCTGTTTTTT
CDR3 protein: CASRDFWNTGELFF

V gene: TRBV7-8
clone size: .
J gene: TRBJ2-1
D gene: .
CDR3 DNA: TGTGCCTCGGCAGGGGTCCAGACCTACAATGAGCAGTTCTTC
CDR3 protein: CASAGVQTYNEQFF

V gene: TRBV7-2
clone size: .
J gene: TRBJ1-5
D gene: .
CDR3 DNA: TGTGCCAGCACCCAGGTTCAGGGGCGTCAGCCCCAGCATTTT
CDR3 protein: CASTQVQGRQPQHF

V gene: TRBV2
clone size: .
J gene: TRBJ2-1
D gene: TRBD2
CDR3 DNA: TGTGCCAACCAGGGACTAGCGGGACACAATGAGCAGTTCTTC
CDR3 protein: CANQGLAGHNEQFF

V gene: TRBV7-9
clone size: .
J gene: TRBJ1-2
D gene: TRBD1
CDR3 DNA: TGTGCCAGCAGCTTAGGACAGGGGGCGAGCTATGGCTACACCTTC
CDR3 protein: CASSLGQGASYGYTF

V gene: TRBV29-1
clone size: .
J gene: TRBJ2-7
D gene: TRBD2
CDR3 DNA: TGCAGCGTTGAAGGACTAGCTCGGGAGCAGTACTTC
CDR3 protein: CSVEGLAREQYF

V gene: TRBV7-9
clone size: .
J gene: TRBJ2-2
D gene: TRBD2
CDR3 DNA: TGTGCCAGCAGCGAACTAGCGGGGGGGAACACCGGGGAGCTGTTTTTT
CDR3 protein: CASSELAGGNTGELFF

V gene: TRBV7-2
clone size: .
J gene: TRBJ2-3
D gene: .
CDR3 DNA: TGTGCCAGCAGCTTAGTGAACACGAGGACAGATACGCAGTATTTT
CDR3 protein: CASSLVNTRTDTQYF

V gene: TRBV7-9
clone size: .
J gene: TRBJ1-1
D gene: TRBD1
CDR3 DNA: TGTGCCAGCAGTACGACAGGGGACCCACCCCGAAACACTGAAGCTTTCTTT
CDR3 protein: CASSTTGDPPRNTEAFF

V gene: TRBV5-1
clone size: .
J gene: TRBJ1-6
D gene: .
CDR3 DNA: TGCGCCAGCAGCTTGGGACAGCTAAATTCACCCCTCCACTTT
CDR3 protein: CASSLGQLNSPLHF

V gene: TRBV18
clone size: .
J gene: TRBJ1-1
D gene: .
CDR3 DNA: TGTGCCAGCTCACCAGGGACACAGAACACTGAAGCTTTCTTT
CDR3 protein: CASSPGTQNTEAFF

V gene: TRBV3-1/TRBV3-2
clone size: .
J gene: TRBJ1-1
D gene: .
CDR3 DNA: TGTGCCAGCAGCCAACAGGGTTTAACTGAAGCTTTCTTT
CDR3 protein: CASSQQGLTEAFF

V gene: TRBV4-3
clone size: .
J gene: TRBJ1-2
D gene: .
CDR3 DNA: TGCGCCAGCAGCCAAGAGGTAATCGGAGGGACTAAAGGCTACACCTTC
CDR3 protein: CASSQEVIGGTKGYTF

V gene: TRBV6-2/TRBV6-3
clone size: .
J gene: TRBJ2-3
D gene: TRBD1
CDR3 DNA: TGTGCCAGCAGTTACACCCGCGGACAGGGTCTGGATACGCAGTATTTT
CDR3 protein: CASSYTRGQGLDTQYF

V gene: TRBV12-5
clone size: few
J gene: TRBJ2-1
D gene: TRBD2
CDR3 DNA: TGTGCTAGTGGTCCCCCTCAGGCTAGCGGGAGGGGTTACAATGAGCAGTTCTTC
CDR3 protein: CASGPPQASGRGYNEQFF

V gene: TRBV7-8
clone size: .
J gene: TRBJ2-3
D gene: TRBD2
CDR3 DNA: TGTGCCAGCAGACTAGCGGGAGATACGCAGTATTTT
CDR3 protein: CASRLAGDTQYF

V gene: TRBV10-3
clone size: once
J gene: TRBJ1-5
D gene: TRBD1
CDR3 DNA: TGTGCCATCAGTGAGTCGACTCCGGACAGGGCCGGTCAGCCCCAGCATTTT
CDR3 protein: CAISESTPDRAGQPQHF

V gene: TRBV5-1
clone size: .
J gene: TRBJ2-2
D gene: TRBD2
CDR3 DNA: TGCGCCAGCAGCTTGCTAGCGGGAGTGAGCACCGGGGAGCTGTTTTTT
CDR3 protein: CASSLLAGVSTGELFF

V gene: TRBV6-5
clone size: once
J gene: TRBJ1-3
D gene: .
CDR3 DNA: TGTGCCAGCAGTTACTCAGGGAGGTTCCGAAACACCATATATTTT
CDR3 protein: CASSYSGRFRNTIYF

V gene: TRBV3-1/TRBV3-2
clone size: .
J gene: TRBJ2-2
D gene: TRBD2
CDR3 DNA: TGTGCCAGCAGCCAAGAATTCCGCGTCGGACTAGCCGGGGAGCTGTTTTTT
CDR3 protein: CASSQEFRVGLAGELFF

V gene: TRBV5-6
clone size: .
J gene: TRBJ1-2
D gene: .
CDR3 DNA: TGTGCCAGCAGCCCCGTTATTCCCTATGGCTACACCTTC
CDR3 protein: CASSPVIPYGYTF

V gene: TRBV4-1
clone size: .
J gene: TRBJ1-1
D gene: .
CDR3 DNA: TGCGCCAGCAGCCAAGATCCCCCAGGCATGGTCACTGAAGCTTTCTTT
CDR3 protein: CASSQDPPGMVTEAFF

V gene: TRBV27
clone size: .
J gene: TRBJ1-2
D gene: TRBD1
CDR3 DNA: TGTGCCAGCAGTGCCAACCCCGGGACAGGCTATGGCTACACCTTC
CDR3 protein: CASSANPGTGYGYTF

V gene: TRBV7-2
clone size: once
J gene: TRBJ2-3
D gene: TRBD1
CDR3 DNA: TGTGCCAGCAGCCCTGACAGGGTTGTCACAGATACGCAGTATTTT
CDR3 protein: CASSPDRVVTDTQYF

V gene: TRBV10-3
clone size: .
J gene: TRBJ1-4
D gene: TRBD1
CDR3 DNA: TGTGCCATCCCAGAGGCGGGGACAGGGGAGGTTGATGAAAAACTGTTTTTT
CDR3 protein: CAIPEAGTGEVDEKLFF

V gene: TRBV24-1
clone size: .
J gene: TRBJ2-3
D gene: TRBD2
CDR3 DNA: TGTGCCACCAGTGATTTGACGGGAGGGACAGATACGCAGTATTTT
CDR3 protein: CATSDLTGGTDTQYF

V gene: TRBV25-1
clone size: .
J gene: TRBJ2-7
D gene: .
CDR3 DNA: TGTGCCAGCGACCTGACCAGGGTGCCTTACTCCTACGAGCAGTACTTC
CDR3 protein: CASDLTRVPYSYEQYF